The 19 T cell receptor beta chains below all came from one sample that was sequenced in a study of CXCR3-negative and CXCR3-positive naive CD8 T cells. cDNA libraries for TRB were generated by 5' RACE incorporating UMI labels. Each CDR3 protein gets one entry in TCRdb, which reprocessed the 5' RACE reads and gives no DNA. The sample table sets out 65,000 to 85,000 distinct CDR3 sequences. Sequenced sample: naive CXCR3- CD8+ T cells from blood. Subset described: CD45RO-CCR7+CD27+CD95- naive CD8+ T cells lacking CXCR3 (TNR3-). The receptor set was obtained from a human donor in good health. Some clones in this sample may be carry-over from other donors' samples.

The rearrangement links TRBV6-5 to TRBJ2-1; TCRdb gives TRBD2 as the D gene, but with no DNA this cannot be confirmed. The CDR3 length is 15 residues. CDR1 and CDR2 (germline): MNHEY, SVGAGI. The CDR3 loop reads CASSYLAGASDEQFF.

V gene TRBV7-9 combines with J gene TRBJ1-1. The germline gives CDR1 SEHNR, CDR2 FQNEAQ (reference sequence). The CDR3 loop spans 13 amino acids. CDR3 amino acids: CASSLVVNTEAFF.

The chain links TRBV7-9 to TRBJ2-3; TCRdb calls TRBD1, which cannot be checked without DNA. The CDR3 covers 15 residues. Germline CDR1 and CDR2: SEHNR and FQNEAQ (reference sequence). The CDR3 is CASSPTGGSTDTQYF.

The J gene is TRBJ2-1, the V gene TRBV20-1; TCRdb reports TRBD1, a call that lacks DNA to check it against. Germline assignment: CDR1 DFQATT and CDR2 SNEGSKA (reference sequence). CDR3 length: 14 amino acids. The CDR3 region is CSARMTGYDNEQFF.

The CDR3: CASSLPGGRYGYTF. This chain links TRBV28 with TRBJ1-2; with no DNA, the TCRdb D assignment of TRBD1 cannot be verified. Germline-derived CDR1 and CDR2 are MDHEN and SYDVKM. This CDR3 spans 14 amino acids.

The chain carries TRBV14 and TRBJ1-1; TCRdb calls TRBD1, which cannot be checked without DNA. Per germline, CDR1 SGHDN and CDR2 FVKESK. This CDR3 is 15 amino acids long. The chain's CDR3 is CASSQDLGGDTEAFF.

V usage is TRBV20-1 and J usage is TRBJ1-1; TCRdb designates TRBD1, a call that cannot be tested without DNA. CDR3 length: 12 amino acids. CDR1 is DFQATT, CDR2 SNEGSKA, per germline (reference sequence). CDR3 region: CSAKPQGTEAFF.

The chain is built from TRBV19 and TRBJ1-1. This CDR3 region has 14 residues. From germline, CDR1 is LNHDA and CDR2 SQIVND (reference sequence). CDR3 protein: CASSIGGLSTEAFF.

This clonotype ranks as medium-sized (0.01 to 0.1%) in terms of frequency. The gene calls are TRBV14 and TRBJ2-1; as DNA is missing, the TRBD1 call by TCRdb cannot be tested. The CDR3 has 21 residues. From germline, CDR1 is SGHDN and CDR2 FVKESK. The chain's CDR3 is CASSPLGIETGGFTTYNEQFF.

This CDR3 reads CASTNEGTASSYNEQFF. The gene calls are TRBV7-9 and TRBJ2-1; TCRdb's D call, TRBD1, is unchecked because there is no DNA. Germline assignment: CDR1 SEHNR and CDR2 FQNEAQ (reference sequence). CDR3 size: 17 residues.

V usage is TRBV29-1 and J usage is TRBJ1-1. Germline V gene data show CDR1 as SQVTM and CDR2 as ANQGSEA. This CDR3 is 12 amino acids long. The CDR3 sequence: CSVEGQPTEAFF.

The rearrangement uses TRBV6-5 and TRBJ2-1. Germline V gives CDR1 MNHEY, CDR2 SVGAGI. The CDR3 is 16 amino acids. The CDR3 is CASSLDPLGSYNEQFF.

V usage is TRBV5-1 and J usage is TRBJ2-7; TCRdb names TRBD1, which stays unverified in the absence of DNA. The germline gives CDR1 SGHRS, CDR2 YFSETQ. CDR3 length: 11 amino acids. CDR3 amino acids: CASRQGKEQYF.

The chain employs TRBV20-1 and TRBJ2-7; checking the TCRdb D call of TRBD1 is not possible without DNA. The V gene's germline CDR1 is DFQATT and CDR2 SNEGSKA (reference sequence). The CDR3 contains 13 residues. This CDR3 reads CSAVNLGAYEQYF.

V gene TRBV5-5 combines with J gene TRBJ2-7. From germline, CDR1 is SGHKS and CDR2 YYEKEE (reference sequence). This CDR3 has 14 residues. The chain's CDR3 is CASSLGGRVYEQYF.

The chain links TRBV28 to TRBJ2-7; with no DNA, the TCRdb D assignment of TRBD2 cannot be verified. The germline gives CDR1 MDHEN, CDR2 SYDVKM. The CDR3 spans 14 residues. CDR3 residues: CASSPRTSSYEQYF.

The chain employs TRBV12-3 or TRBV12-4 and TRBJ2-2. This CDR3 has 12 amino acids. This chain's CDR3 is CASSVYDGELFF.

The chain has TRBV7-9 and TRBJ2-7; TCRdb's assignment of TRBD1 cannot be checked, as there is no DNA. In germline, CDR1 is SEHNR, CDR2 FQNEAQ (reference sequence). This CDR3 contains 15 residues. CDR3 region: CASSLMGGSGGEQYF.

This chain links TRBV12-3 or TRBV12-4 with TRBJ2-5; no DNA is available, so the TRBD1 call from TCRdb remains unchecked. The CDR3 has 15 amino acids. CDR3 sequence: CASSFPGDRKETQYF.